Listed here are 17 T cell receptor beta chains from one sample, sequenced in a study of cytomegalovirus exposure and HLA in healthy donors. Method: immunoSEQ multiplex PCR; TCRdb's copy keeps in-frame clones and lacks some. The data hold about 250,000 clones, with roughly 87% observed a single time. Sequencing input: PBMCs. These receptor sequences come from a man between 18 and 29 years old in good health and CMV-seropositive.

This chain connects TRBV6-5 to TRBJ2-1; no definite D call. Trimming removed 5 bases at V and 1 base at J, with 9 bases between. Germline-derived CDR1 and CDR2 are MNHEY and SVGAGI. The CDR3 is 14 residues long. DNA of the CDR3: TGTGCCAGCAGTGACCGGCTGTCCTACAATGAGCAGTTCTTC. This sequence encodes CASSDRLSYNEQFF.

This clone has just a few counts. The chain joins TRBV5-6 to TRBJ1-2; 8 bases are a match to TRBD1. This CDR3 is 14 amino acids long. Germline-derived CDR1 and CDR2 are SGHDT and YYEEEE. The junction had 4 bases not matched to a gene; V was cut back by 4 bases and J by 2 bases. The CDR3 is CASSPTGANYGYTF. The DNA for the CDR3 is TGTGCCAGCAGCCCGACAGGGGCCAACTATGGCTACACCTTC. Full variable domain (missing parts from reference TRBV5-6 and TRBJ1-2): DAGVTQSPTHLIKTRGQQVTLRCSPKSGHDTVSWYQQALGQGPQFIFQYYEEEERQRGNFPDRFSGHQFPNYSSELNVNALLLGDSALYLCASSPTGANYGYTFGSGTRLTVV.

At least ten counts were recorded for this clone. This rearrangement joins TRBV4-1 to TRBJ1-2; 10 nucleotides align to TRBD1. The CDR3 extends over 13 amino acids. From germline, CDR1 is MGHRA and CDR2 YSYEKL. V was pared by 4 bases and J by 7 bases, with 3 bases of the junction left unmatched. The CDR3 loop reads CASSRTGGSGYTF. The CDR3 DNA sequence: TGCGCCAGCAGCCGGACAGGGGGTAGTGGCTACACCTTC.

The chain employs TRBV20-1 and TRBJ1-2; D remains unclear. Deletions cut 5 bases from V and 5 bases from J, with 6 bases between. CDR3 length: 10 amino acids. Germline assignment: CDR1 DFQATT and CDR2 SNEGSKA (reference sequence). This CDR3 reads CSASMYGYTF. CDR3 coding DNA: TGCAGTGCTTCTATGTATGGCTACACCTTC.

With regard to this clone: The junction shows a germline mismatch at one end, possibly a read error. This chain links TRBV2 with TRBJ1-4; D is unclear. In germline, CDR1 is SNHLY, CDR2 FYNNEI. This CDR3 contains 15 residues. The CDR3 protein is CASSEDGPPDEKLFF. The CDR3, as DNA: TGTGCCAGCAGCGAAGACGGACCCCCTGATGAAAAACTGTTTTTT. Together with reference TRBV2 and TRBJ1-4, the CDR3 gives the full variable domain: EPEVTQTPSHQVTQMGQEVILRCVPISNHLYFYWYRQILGQKVEFLVSFYNNEISEKSEIFDDQFSVERPDGSNFTLKIRSTKLEDSAMYFCASSEDGPPDEKLFFGSGTQLSVL.

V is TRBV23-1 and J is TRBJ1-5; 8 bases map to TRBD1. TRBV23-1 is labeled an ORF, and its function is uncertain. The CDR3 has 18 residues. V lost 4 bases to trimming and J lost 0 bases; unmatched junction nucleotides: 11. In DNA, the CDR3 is TGCGCCAGCAGTCCCGGGGGACAGGAGATTACTAGCAATCAGCCCCAGCATTTT. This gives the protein CASSPGGQEITSNQPQHF.

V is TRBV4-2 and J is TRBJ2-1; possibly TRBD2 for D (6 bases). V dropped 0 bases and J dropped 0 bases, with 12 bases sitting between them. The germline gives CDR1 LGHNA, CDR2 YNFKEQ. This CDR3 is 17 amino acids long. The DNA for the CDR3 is TGTGCCAGCAGCCAAGAATCTGGCGGGATCTCCTACAATGAGCAGTTCTTC. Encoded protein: CASSQESGGISYNEQFF.

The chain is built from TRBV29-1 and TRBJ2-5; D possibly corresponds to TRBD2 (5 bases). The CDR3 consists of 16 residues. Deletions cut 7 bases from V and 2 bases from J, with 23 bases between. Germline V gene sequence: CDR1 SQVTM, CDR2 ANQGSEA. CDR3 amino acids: CSALCLEDGKQETQYF. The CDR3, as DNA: TGCAGCGCTCTATGCCTCGAGGACGGGAAACAAGAGACCCAGTACTTC.

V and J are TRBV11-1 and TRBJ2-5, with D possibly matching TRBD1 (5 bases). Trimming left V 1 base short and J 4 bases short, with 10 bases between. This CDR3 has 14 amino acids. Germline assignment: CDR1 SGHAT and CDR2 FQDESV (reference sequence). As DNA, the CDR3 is TGTGCCAGCAGCTTAGGAGCAGGGATAGAGACCCAGTACTTC. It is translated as CASSLGAGIETQYF.

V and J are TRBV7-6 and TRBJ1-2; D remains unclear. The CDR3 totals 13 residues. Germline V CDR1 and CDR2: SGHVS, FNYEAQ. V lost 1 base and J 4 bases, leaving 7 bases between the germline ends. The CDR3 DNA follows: TGTGCCAGCAGCTTAGGGGGAGGCTATGGCTACACCTTC. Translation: CASSLGGGYGYTF. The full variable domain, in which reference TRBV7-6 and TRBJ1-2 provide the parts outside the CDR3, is GAGVSQSPRYKVTKRGQDVALRCDPISGHVSLYWYRQALGQGPEFLTYFNYEAQQDKSGLPNDRFSAERPEGSISTLTIQRTEQRDSAMYRCASSLGGGYGYTFGSGTRLTVV.

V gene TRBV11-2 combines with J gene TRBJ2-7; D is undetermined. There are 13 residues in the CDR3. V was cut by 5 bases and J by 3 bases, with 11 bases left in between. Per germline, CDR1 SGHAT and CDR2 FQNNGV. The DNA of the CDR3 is TGTGCCAGCAGCGTCGGACGGAGCTACGAGCAGTACTTC. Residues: CASSVGRSYEQYF.

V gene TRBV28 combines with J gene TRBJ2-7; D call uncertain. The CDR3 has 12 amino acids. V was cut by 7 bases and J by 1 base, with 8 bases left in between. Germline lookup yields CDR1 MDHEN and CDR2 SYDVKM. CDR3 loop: CASTGSSYEQYF. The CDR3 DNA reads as TGTGCCAGCACGGGCAGTTCCTACGAGCAGTACTTC.

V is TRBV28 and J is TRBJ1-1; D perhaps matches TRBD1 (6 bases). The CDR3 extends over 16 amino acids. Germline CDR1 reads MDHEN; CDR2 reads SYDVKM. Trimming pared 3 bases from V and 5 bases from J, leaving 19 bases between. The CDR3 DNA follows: TGTGCCAGCAGTTTCACAGGGACGCCTTGGGAGACTGAAGCTTTCTTT. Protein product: CASSFTGTPWETEAFF.

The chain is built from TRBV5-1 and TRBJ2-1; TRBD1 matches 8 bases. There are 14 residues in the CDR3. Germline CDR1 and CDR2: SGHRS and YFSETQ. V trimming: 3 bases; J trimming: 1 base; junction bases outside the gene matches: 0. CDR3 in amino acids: CASSYRGSYNEQFF. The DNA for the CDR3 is TGCGCCAGCAGCTACAGGGGGTCCTACAATGAGCAGTTCTTC.

The CDR3 reads CASSSVAGASTDTQYF. The CDR3 DNA reads TGTGCCAGCAGCTCAGTAGCGGGAGCTAGCACAGATACGCAGTATTTT. The chain has TRBV13 and TRBJ2-3, with 9 bases that match TRBD2. The CDR3 contains 16 residues. V was clipped by 4 bases and J by 0 bases; unmatched bases: 5. Germline CDR1 and CDR2: PRHDT and FYEKMQ (reference sequence).

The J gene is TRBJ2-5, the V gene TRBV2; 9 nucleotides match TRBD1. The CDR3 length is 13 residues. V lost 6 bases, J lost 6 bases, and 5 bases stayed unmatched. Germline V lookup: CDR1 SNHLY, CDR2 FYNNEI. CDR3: CASRGQGIQTQYF. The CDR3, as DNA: TGTGCCAGCAGAGGACAGGGGATACAGACCCAGTACTTC. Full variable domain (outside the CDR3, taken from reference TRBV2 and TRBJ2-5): EPEVTQTPSHQVTQMGQEVILRCVPISNHLYFYWYRQILGQKVEFLVSFYNNEISEKSEIFDDQFSVERPDGSNFTLKIRSTKLEDSAMYFCASRGQGIQTQYFGPGTRLLVL.

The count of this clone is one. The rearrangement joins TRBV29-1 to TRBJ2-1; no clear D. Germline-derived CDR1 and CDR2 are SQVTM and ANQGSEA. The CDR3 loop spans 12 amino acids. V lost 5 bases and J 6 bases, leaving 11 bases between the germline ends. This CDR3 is CSVLLGSNEQFF. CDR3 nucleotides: TGCAGCGTTTTATTGGGTTCCAATGAGCAGTTCTTC.